This passage covers 27 T cell receptor beta chains from one sample sequenced in a study of CD8 T cells in ankylosing spondylitis. General study points: Within ankylosing spondylitis blood, a TCR beta motif made up of roughly eight highly homologous variants appeared to be characteristic.

Which antigens these TCRs recognize remains unknown. One entry per CDR3 protein, called by TCRdb with MiXCR from the 5' RACE reads. The sample consists of approximately 300,000 distinct CDR3 sequences, roughly 8% of them appearing once. Sample: blood, either unsorted or a sorted T cell fraction (not recorded which). The receptors were sampled from a male donor with ankylosing spondylitis.

This clonotype was seen ten or more times. The rearrangement joins TRBV5-1 to TRBJ2-3; D is undetermined. Germline assignment: CDR1 SGHRS and CDR2 YFSETQ. V gave up 0 bases and J gave up 2 bases, with 7 bases separating them. The CDR3 extends over 14 amino acids. DNA of the CDR3: TGCGCCAGCAGCTTGGTACAAGCCACAGATACGCAGTATTTT. Translating it yields CASSLVQATDTQYF.

This clonotype was counted between two and nine times. The V call is TRBV7-7, the J call TRBJ2-1, with a tentative D call TRBD2 (5 bases). Trimming removed 3 bases from V and 0 bases from J, with 18 bases in between. The CDR3 loop spans 18 amino acids. Germline CDR1 and CDR2: SSHAT and FNYEAQ (reference sequence). CDR3 sequence: CASSFSGGHSISYNEQFF. CDR3 nucleotides: TGTGCCAGCAGCTTTTCAGGCGGGCACTCTATCTCCTACAATGAGCAGTTCTTC. Using reference TRBV7-7 and TRBJ2-1 for the parts outside the CDR3, the full variable domain is GAGVSQSPRYKVTKRGQDVTLRCDPISSHATLYWYQQALGQGPEFLTYFNYEAQPDKSGLPSDRFSAERPEGSISTLTIQRTEQRDSAMYRCASSFSGGHSISYNEQFFGPGTRLTVL.

The chain recombines TRBV5-1 with TRBJ1-5; D is uncertain. The CDR3 has 14 residues. Trimming cost V 0 bases and J 7 bases, with 11 bases left between them. Germline assignment: CDR1 SGHRS and CDR2 YFSETQ. This CDR3 reads CASSLGAGEQPQHF. The CDR3 DNA is TGCGCCAGCAGCTTGGGGGCCGGGGAGCAGCCCCAGCATTTT. Full variable domain (remainder filled in from reference TRBV5-1 and TRBJ1-5): KAGVTQTPRYLIKTRGQQVTLSCSPISGHRSVSWYQQTPGQGLQFLFEYFSETQRNKGNFPGRFSGRQFSNSRSEMNVSTLELGDSALYLCASSLGAGEQPQHFGDGTRLSIL.

This clonotype was found a few times. The gene calls are TRBV20-1 and TRBJ2-1; D remains ambiguous. Trimming removed 6 bases at V and 9 bases at J, with 18 bases between. Germline V gene sequence: CDR1 DFQATT, CDR2 SNEGSKA (reference sequence). CDR3 length: 13 amino acids. CDR3 sequence reads: CSANTIALAEQFF. CDR3 nucleotides: TGCAGTGCAAACACCATTGCCCTCGCTGAGCAGTTCTTC.

The sample holds many counts of this clonotype. The chain has TRBV7-3 and TRBJ2-1; D gene ambiguous. This CDR3 comprises 13 residues. Trimming removed 5 bases at V and 7 bases at J, with 12 bases between. Germline lookup yields CDR1 SGHTA and CDR2 FQGTGA. The CDR3 reads CASSLMLGNEQFF. The CDR3 DNA reads TGTGCCAGCAGCCTCATGCTAGGGAATGAGCAGTTCTTC.

V is TRBV7-9 and J is TRBJ2-1; TRBD2 agrees at 14 bases. Per the germline V gene, CDR1 is SEHNR and CDR2 is FQNEAQ (reference sequence). The ends lost 0 bases at V and 9 bases at J; junction bases unmatched: 4. CDR3 length: 16 residues. The chain's CDR3 is CASSLAGLAGVIEQFF. CDR3 nucleotide sequence: TGTGCCAGCAGCTTAGCGGGACTAGCGGGAGTAATTGAGCAGTTCTTC.

This clonotype appeared a few times. V usage is TRBV9 and J usage is TRBJ2-1; D perhaps matches TRBD1 (6 bases). Germline loops: CDR1 SGDLS, CDR2 YYNGEE. V lost 0 bases to trimming and J lost 10 bases, with 14 bases between them. The CDR3 has 14 amino acids. CDR3 loop: CASSVEGTTGEQFF. The CDR3 DNA reads as TGTGCCAGCAGCGTAGAAGGGACAACGGGGGAGCAGTTCTTC.

The chain links TRBV4-2 to TRBJ2-1; the match to TRBD2 covers 7 bases. The CDR3 extends over 17 amino acids. Germline CDR1 LGHNA, CDR2 YNFKEQ. V lost 4 bases to trimming and J lost 1 base; unmatched junction nucleotides: 10. CDR3 sequence (DNA): TGTGCCAGCAGCCCCCTGATTACTAGCGTGTCCTACAATGAGCAGTTCTTC. Translated: CASSPLITSVSYNEQFF.

This clonotype was seen a few times. The chain carries TRBV18 and TRBJ2-2; D gene unclear. V lost 0 bases to trimming and J lost 5 bases, with 7 bases between them. The germline gives CDR1 KGHSH, CDR2 LQKENI. This CDR3 has 14 residues. CDR3 amino acids: CASSPPTVTGELFF. DNA of the CDR3: TGTGCCAGCTCACCACCGACGGTAACCGGGGAGCTGTTTTTT.

This clonotype came up a few times. This rearrangement joins TRBV20-1 to TRBJ2-3, with 9 nucleotides matching TRBD1. The CDR3 covers 14 residues. V was pared by 3 bases and J by 5 bases, with 6 bases of the junction left unmatched. Germline V gene data show CDR1 as DFQATT and CDR2 as SNEGSKA (reference sequence). CDR3 amino acids: CSARRTGEVDTQYF. In nucleotides, the CDR3 is TGCAGTGCTAGGAGGACAGGGGAGGTAGATACGCAGTATTTT.

V gene TRBV3-1 combines with J gene TRBJ1-3; 9 nucleotides line up with TRBD1. The CDR3 has 15 amino acids. CDR1 and CDR2 from the germline V gene are LGHDT and YNNKEL (reference sequence). V was pared by 6 bases and J by 0 bases, with 3 bases of the junction left unmatched. CDR3 loop: CASSRGQGSGNTIYF. The CDR3 nucleotides read TGTGCCAGCAGTCGGGGACAGGGCTCTGGAAACACCATATATTTT.

This chain links TRBV9 with TRBJ2-2; maybe TRBD1 (6 bases). The ends were cut back, 1 base at V and 3 bases at J, with 7 bases in the middle. This CDR3 spans 14 amino acids. CDR1 is SGDLS and CDR2 is YYNGEE in the germline V gene. CDR3 in amino acids: CASSVQGHTGELFF. The CDR3 DNA follows: TGTGCCAGCAGCGTACAGGGGCACACCGGGGAGCTGTTTTTT.

Remarks on this clonotype: The junction shows a germline mismatch at one end, possibly a read error. The chain employs TRBV15 and TRBJ2-1; 8 positions agree with TRBD1. Per the germline V gene, CDR1 is LNHNV and CDR2 is YYDKDF (reference sequence). CDR3 length equals 13 residues. The CDR3 bases are TGTGCCACCAGCAGAGATTTTTTGGACAGGGTCCTCTTC. As protein: CATSRDFLDRVLF.

This clonotype was observed a few times. This chain connects TRBV5-1 to TRBJ2-1, with D possibly called TRBD1 or TRBD2 (5 bases each). This CDR3 has 13 amino acids. Germline CDR1 is SGHRS and CDR2 is YFSETQ. Trimming took off 9 bases at V and 5 bases at J, with 15 bases between the two ends. The CDR3 nucleotides read TGCGCCACCGCCGGGACCCCCGACAATGAGCAGTTCTTC. Protein product: CATAGTPDNEQFF.

The CDR3 nucleotides are TGTGCCAGCGAATACCGGAGGGGACAGGGACAAGAGACCCAGTACTTC. Protein product: CASEYRRGQGQETQYF. This sequence joins TRBV12-3 or TRBV12-4 and TRBJ2-5; 9 bases align to TRBD1. The CDR3 has 16 amino acids. The V segment lost 8 bases and the J segment 2 bases; nucleotides outside the gene matches: 12.

This clonotype was counted ten times or more. V is TRBV14 and J is TRBJ1-5; D unclear. The CDR3 runs 13 residues. The V and J ends lost 3 bases and 5 bases respectively, with 8 bases between them. Germline CDR1 reads SGHDN; CDR2 reads FVKESK. The CDR3 here is CASSQERDQPQHF. The CDR3 coding sequence is TGTGCCAGCAGCCAGGAAAGGGATCAGCCCCAGCATTTT.

CDR3 amino acids: CASSLWTLSNTEAFF. DNA for the CDR3: TGCGCCAGCAGCTTGTGGACACTTTCTAACACTGAAGCTTTCTTT. The chain recombines TRBV5-1 with TRBJ1-1; D is possibly TRBD1 (5 bases). V lost 1 base, J lost 2 bases, and 12 bases lay in between. CDR1 is SGHRS and CDR2 is YFSETQ in the germline V gene. CDR3 length: 15 residues.

This clonotype was seen more than once but under ten times. This chain joins TRBV12-3 or TRBV12-4 and TRBJ2-7, with 7 bases aligning to TRBD2. This CDR3 contains 13 residues. The V and J ends lost 11 bases and 3 bases, in that order; junction bases with no gene match: 10. The CDR3 loop is CAEKRTRDYEQYF. CDR3 nucleotides: TGTGCCGAGAAGAGGACTAGGGACTACGAGCAGTACTTC.

This clonotype was picked up a small number of times. The chain combines TRBV5-1 with TRBJ2-1; 7 bases map to TRBD1. V was pared by 5 bases and J by 2 bases, with 7 bases of the junction left unmatched. The CDR3 sequence is 15 residues long. Germline V gene lookup returns CDR1 SGHRS and CDR2 YFSETQ. The CDR3 DNA reads TGCGCCAGCAGATGGACCACAGGGGCCTACAATGAGCAGTTCTTC. Translating gives CASRWTTGAYNEQFF.

This chain joins TRBV12-3 or TRBV12-4 and TRBJ2-4, with D unresolved. This CDR3 has 12 amino acids. V was clipped by 8 bases and J by 10 bases, with 15 bases between them. The CDR3 region is CASATTPEIQYF. The CDR3 nucleotides are TGTGCCAGCGCTACGACCCCGGAGATTCAGTACTTC.

The J gene is TRBJ2-1, the V gene TRBV5-1; 11 nucleotides agree with TRBD2. With 0 bases clipped from V and 4 bases from J, the junction kept 3 bases outside the gene matches. Per germline, CDR1 SGHRS and CDR2 YFSETQ. CDR3 size: 16 residues. CDR3 protein: CASSLVASGGYNEQFF. The CDR3 DNA sequence: TGCGCCAGCAGCTTGGTGGCTAGCGGGGGGTACAATGAGCAGTTCTTC. Looking up the rest from reference TRBV5-1 and TRBJ2-1 gives the full variable domain: KAGVTQTPRYLIKTRGQQVTLSCSPISGHRSVSWYQQTPGQGLQFLFEYFSETQRNKGNFPGRFSGRQFSNSRSEMNVSTLELGDSALYLCASSLVASGGYNEQFFGPGTRLTVL.

This clonotype was observed many times. The chain recombines TRBV25-1 with TRBJ2-1, with D uncertain. V lost 6 bases and J lost 4, with 13 bases in between. Per the germline V gene, CDR1 is MGHDK and CDR2 is SYGVNS. The CDR3 sequence is 14 residues long. Here the CDR3 DNA reads TGTGCCAGCAGGAGCCAGGAGTGGTACAATGAGCAGTTCTTC. It codes for CASRSQEWYNEQFF.

This chain uses TRBV5-4 with TRBJ2-7, with 11 bases aligning to TRBD2. This CDR3 contains 15 residues. Germline CDR1 reads SGHNT; CDR2 reads YYREEE (reference sequence). The V segment lost 3 bases and the J segment 5 bases; nucleotides outside the gene matches: 7. CDR3 sequence: CASSSPTSGSNEQYF. The CDR3, as DNA: TGTGCCAGCAGCTCCCCCACTAGCGGGAGTAACGAGCAGTACTTC. The full variable domain, its missing parts supplied by reference TRBV5-4 and TRBJ2-7, is ETGVTQSPTHLIKTRGQQVTLRCSSQSGHNTVSWYQQALGQGPQFIFQYYREEENGRGNFPPRFSGLQFPNYSSELNVNALELDDSALYLCASSSPTSGSNEQYFGPGTRLTVT.

The CDR3 here is CASSQGQTNSPLHF. The CDR3 bases are TGTGCCAGCAGCCAGGGACAGACGAATTCACCCCTCCACTTT. The gene calls are TRBV5-6 and TRBJ1-6; TRBD1 matches 7 bases. The CDR3 consists of 14 residues. Trimming took 4 bases from V and 7 from J; bases not matched to a gene: 5. Per the germline V gene, CDR1 is SGHDT and CDR2 is YYEEEE.

This clonotype was seen many times. The gene calls are TRBV29-1 and TRBJ2-2, with 7 bases matching TRBD1. In germline, CDR1 is SQVTM, CDR2 ANQGSEA. This CDR3 has 14 amino acids. With V trimmed by 7 bases and J by 8 bases, 13 bases remained unmatched. The CDR3 loop reads CSAGPGTARGELFF. CDR3 sequence (DNA): TGCAGCGCTGGGCCCGGGACAGCCCGTGGGGAGCTGTTTTTT.

This clonotype was picked up many times. This chain joins TRBV10-3 and TRBJ2-7; the match to TRBD1 covers 10 bases. The CDR3 loop spans 14 amino acids. CDR1 and CDR2 from the germline V gene are ENHRY and SYGVKD. After removal of 6 bases from V and 0 bases from J, the junction contained 2 bases not matched to a gene. The CDR3 nucleotides are TGTGCCATCAGACGGACAGGGGGCTCCTACGAGCAGTACTTC. This sequence encodes CAIRRTGGSYEQYF.

This clonotype was counted a few times. CDR3: CASKVILSYNEQFF. The CDR3 region has the DNA TGTGCCAGCAAGGTAATACTATCCTACAATGAGCAGTTCTTC. This chain links TRBV2 with TRBJ2-1; unclear D gene. CDR1 and CDR2 from the germline V gene are SNHLY and FYNNEI. V was pared by 7 bases and J by 1 base, with 11 bases between. The CDR3 extends over 14 amino acids.